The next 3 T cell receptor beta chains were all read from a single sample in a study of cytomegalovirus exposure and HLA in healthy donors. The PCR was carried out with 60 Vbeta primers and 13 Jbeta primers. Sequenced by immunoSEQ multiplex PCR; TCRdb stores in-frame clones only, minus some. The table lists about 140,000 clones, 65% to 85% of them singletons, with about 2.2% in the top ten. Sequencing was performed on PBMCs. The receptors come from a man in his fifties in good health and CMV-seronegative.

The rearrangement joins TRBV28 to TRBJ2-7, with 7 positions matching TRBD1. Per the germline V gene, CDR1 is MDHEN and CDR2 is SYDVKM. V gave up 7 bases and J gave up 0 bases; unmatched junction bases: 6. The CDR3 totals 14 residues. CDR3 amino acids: CASTDRDSSYEQYF. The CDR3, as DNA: TGTGCCAGCACTGACAGGGATAGCTCCTACGAGCAGTACTTC.

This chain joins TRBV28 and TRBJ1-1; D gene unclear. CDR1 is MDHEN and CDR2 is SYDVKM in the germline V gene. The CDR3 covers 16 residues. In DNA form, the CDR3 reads TGTGCTTCACGACCGGCGGGCCGTAGAGAAGGCACTGAAGCTTTCTTT. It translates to CASRPAGRREGTEAFF.

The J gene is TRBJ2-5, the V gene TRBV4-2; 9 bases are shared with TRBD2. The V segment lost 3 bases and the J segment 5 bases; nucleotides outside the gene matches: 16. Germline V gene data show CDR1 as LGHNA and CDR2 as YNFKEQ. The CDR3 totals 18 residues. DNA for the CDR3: TGTGCCAGCAGCCAGGGTGGGGTAGCGGGGGCCCCGGGGGAGACCCAGTACTTC. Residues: CASSQGGVAGAPGETQYF.